This is a list of T cell receptor beta chains from one sample in a study of CD4 T cells in relation to SARS-CoV-2 and coronaviruses. Which antigens these TCRs recognize remains unknown. TCRdb's copy holds only in-frame clones and misses some; the assay was immunoSEQ multiplex PCR. The data show over 25,000 clones, with about 73% seen just once and about 20% held by the top ten. The sequencing input was CD4+ T cells from PBMCs, cultured in vitro. These receptors came from a human donor in good health. The CDR3 runs from the conserved cysteine through the conserved F or W. Fields, in order: J gene, D gene, clone size, V gene, CDR3 protein, CDR3 DNA. A D gene is named only where the DNA matches it firmly. Size values are once, few and many counts, or a class for expanded clones, and some rows have none.

TRBJ2-7 . . TRBV5-6 CASSLVSGSEQYF TGTGCCAGCAGCTTGGTGTCAGGCAGCGAGCAGTACTTC
TRBJ2-2 . few TRBV19 CASSIKAGANTGELFF TGTGCCAGTAGTATTAAAGCAGGGGCGAACACCGGGGAGCTGTTTTTT
TRBJ2-1 . . TRBV3-1/TRBV3-2 CASSQGDSREQFF TGTGCCAGCAGCCAGGGTGATAGTCGTGAGCAGTTCTTC
TRBJ1-1 TRBD1 once TRBV19 CASSSRQGAMNTEAFF TGTGCCAGTAGTAGCCGACAGGGTGCCATGAACACTGAAGCTTTCTTT
TRBJ2-1 . . TRBV29-1 CSVVGQINEQFF TGCAGCGTTGTAGGGCAGATCAATGAGCAGTTCTTC
TRBJ2-1 . . TRBV9 CASSATMRNEQFF TGTGCCAGCAGCGCGACTATGAGGAATGAGCAGTTCTTC
TRBJ1-5 . . TRBV2 CASSEAMWRNNQPQHF TGTGCCAGCAGTGAAGCTATGTGGCGGAACAATCAGCCCCAGCATTTT
TRBJ2-3 . . TRBV19 CASSMGDTQYF TGTGCCAGTAGTATGGGAGATACGCAGTATTTT
TRBJ2-1 TRBD2 . TRBV9 CARAGQHYNEQFF TGTGCCAGAGCGGGGCAGCACTACAATGAGCAGTTCTTC
TRBJ2-2 . . TRBV6-6 CASSSRTTNTGELFF TGTGCCAGCAGTTCCCGGACTACCAACACCGGGGAGCTGTTTTTT
TRBJ2-7 TRBD2 . TRBV7-8 CASSLGASGTLEQYF TGTGCCAGCAGCTTAGGGGCTAGCGGGACCCTCGAGCAGTACTTC
TRBJ2-2 . . TRBV7-2 CASSPRGGIGTGELFF TGTGCCAGCAGCCCCCGTGGGGGGATCGGCACCGGGGAGCTGTTTTTT
TRBJ2-1 . . TRBV5-1 CASSLDTGPTGNEQFF TGCGCCAGCAGCTTGGATACGGGGCCTACAGGAAATGAGCAGTTCTTC
TRBJ2-5 . . TRBV30 CAWSVPQAQETQYF TGTGCCTGGAGTGTCCCCCAGGCCCAAGAGACCCAGTACTTC
TRBJ2-2 TRBD2 . TRBV6-1 CASSDDSGGLRPRELFF TGTGCCAGCAGTGACGACAGCGGGGGGCTCCGTCCGAGGGAGCTGTTTTTT
TRBJ1-5 TRBD1 . TRBV3-1/TRBV3-2 CASSQRPGQGDQPQHF TGTGCCAGCAGCCAGCGCCCGGGACAGGGGGATCAGCCCCAGCATTTT
TRBJ2-7 TRBD2 once TRBV3-1/TRBV3-2 CASSPGTSGETYEQYF TGTGCCAGCAGCCCCGGCACTAGCGGAGAGACCTACGAGCAGTACTTC
TRBJ2-7 . . TRBV11-2 CASSLGRASYEQYF TGTGCCAGCAGCTTAGGGAGGGCCTCCTACGAGCAGTACTTC
TRBJ2-5 . . TRBV3-1/TRBV3-2 CASSRSQETQYF TGTGCCAGCAGCCGTTCACAAGAGACCCAGTACTTC
TRBJ2-7 TRBD2 . TRBV19 CASSPGLAGALSYEQYF TGTGCCAGTAGTCCAGGACTAGCGGGGGCCCTGTCCTACGAGCAGTACTTC
TRBJ1-2 . once TRBV7-2 CASSSSWEAARVDGYTF TGTGCCAGCAGCTCCTCTTGGGAAGCCGCTAGGGTTGATGGCTACACCTTC
TRBJ1-2 . . TRBV4-3 CASSQDEDIPHYGYTF TGCGCCAGCAGCCAAGATGAGGACATCCCCCACTATGGCTACACCTTC
TRBJ2-1 TRBD2 . TRBV5-4 CASSSPGLAGRRGNEQFF TGTGCCAGCAGCTCTCCGGGACTAGCGGGCCGACGGGGCAATGAGCAGTTCTTC
TRBJ2-7 TRBD1 . TRBV11-2 CASRRAGTGISEQYF TGTGCCAGCAGACGGGCCGGGACAGGGATTTCGGAGCAGTACTTC